Listed here is a single T cell receptor (beta chain). The entry originates in a study of blood T cell repertoires in COVID-19. Study information: From the United States, Italy and Spain came samples of acute and convalescent COVID-19. T cells, B-cell-depleted T cells, or PBMCs provided the cDNA or gDNA that served as material.

Authors' analysis steps: From reference gene primer amplification, estimates of nucleated cell counts were derived. Only in-frame clones appear in the TCRdb table, and some are missing; sequencing was by immunoSEQ multiplex PCR. D and trimming were read from the DNA, whereas the V and J calls and clone size are those reported in that table. The table lists 200,000 to 300,000 clones, about 87% of them singletons, with over 4% in the top ten. The CDR3 consists of 14 residues. V lost 5 bases to trimming and J lost 1 base, with 8 bases between them. The germline gives CDR1 SGHTA, CDR2 FQGTGA. What was sequenced was peripheral blood. The chain is built from TRBV7-3 and TRBJ2-2, with D possibly TRBD2 on 6 matching bases. The clonotype was recovered from a man aged 55 to 70 who had recovered from COVID-19. The CDR3 sequence: CASSGGLNTGELFF. Here the CDR3 DNA reads TGTGCCAGCAGCGGGGGACTGAACACCGGGGAGCTGTTTTTT.